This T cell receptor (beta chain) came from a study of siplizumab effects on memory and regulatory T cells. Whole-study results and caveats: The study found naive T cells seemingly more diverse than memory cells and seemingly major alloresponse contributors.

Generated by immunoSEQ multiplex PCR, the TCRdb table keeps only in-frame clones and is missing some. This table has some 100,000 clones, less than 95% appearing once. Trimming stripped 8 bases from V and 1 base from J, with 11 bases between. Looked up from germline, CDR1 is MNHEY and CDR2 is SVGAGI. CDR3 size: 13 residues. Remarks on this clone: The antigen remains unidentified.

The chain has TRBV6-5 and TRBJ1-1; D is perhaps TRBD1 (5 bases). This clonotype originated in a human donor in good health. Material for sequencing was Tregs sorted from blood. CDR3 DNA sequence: TGTGCCAGCTCGGGACGGACGAACACTGAAGCTTTCTTT. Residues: CASSGRTNTEAFF.